The present T cell receptor beta chain was sequenced within a study of blood T cell repertoires in COVID-19. Trimming shortened V by 10 bases and J by 2 bases, and 15 bases separated the two germline ends. The CDR3 spans 13 residues. Germline V gene lookup returns CDR1 LNHNV and CDR2 YYDKDF (reference sequence). In the authors' workflow: Estimation of nucleated cell counts relied on the amplification of reference gene primers. Repertoires were generated with immunoSEQ multiplex PCR, while TCRdb's copy carries only in-frame clones and drops some. For V, J and clone size, that table is used; D and trimming come from the DNA. The data contain 350,000 to 450,000 clones, 70% to 90% of them singletons.

The clonotype originates from a woman aged 18-29 years who had been exposed to COVID-19. The sequencing sample was made of PBMCs or T cells enriched from blood (not recorded which). The J gene is TRBJ2-7, the V gene TRBV15; D is unresolved. CDR3 nucleotides: TGTGCCAGCCGACGTGGCGGAACCTACGAGCAGTACTTC. Residues: CASRRGGTYEQYF.